These T cell receptor beta chains were read from a single sample in a study of blood T cell repertoires in COVID-19. The repertoire was sequenced with immunoSEQ multiplex PCR; TCRdb's copy has only in-frame clones and lacks some. The sample contains roughly 97,000 clones, about 87% of which appear only once. The material sequenced was peripheral blood. The receptors were sampled from a human donor in a cohort sampled during active COVID-19. The CDR3 runs from the conserved cysteine through the conserved F or W. The order of the fields is CDR3 protein, CDR3 DNA, V gene, clone size, D gene, J gene. A D gene is named only where the DNA matches it firmly. Rows may omit the clone size; those that give it use once, few, many or a size class.

cdr3_aa: CASSQDGTAGGEAFF
cdr3_nt: TGCGCCAGCAGCCAAGATGGGACAGCCGGTGGGGAAGCTTTCTTT
v_call: TRBV4-3
clone_size: -
d_call: TRBD1
j_call: TRBJ1-1

cdr3_aa: CASSLSSGGALDTQYF
cdr3_nt: TGTGCCAGCAGCCTGTCGTCTGGTGGAGCTCTAGATACGCAGTATTTT
v_call: TRBV6-4
clone_size: -
d_call: -
j_call: TRBJ2-3

cdr3_aa: CASSTDINYGYTF
cdr3_nt: TGTGCCAGCAGCACGGACATAAACTATGGCTACACCTTC
v_call: TRBV2
clone_size: once
d_call: -
j_call: TRBJ1-2

cdr3_aa: CASTRLYEQYF
cdr3_nt: TGTGCCAGCACCCGACTGTACGAGCAGTACTTC
v_call: TRBV28
clone_size: -
d_call: -
j_call: TRBJ2-7

cdr3_aa: CATSTRGAKDTQYF
cdr3_nt: TGTGCCACCAGCACTCGGGGGGCTAAAGATACGCAGTATTTT
v_call: TRBV24-1
clone_size: -
d_call: -
j_call: TRBJ2-3

cdr3_aa: CASSLGQGNTEAFF
cdr3_nt: TGTGCCAGCAGCTTAGGACAGGGGAACACTGAAGCTTTCTTT
v_call: TRBV11-1
clone_size: -
d_call: TRBD1
j_call: TRBJ1-1

cdr3_aa: CASSYSPGMGEQYF
cdr3_nt: TGTGCCAGCAGTTACTCGCCCGGGATGGGCGAGCAGTACTTC
v_call: TRBV6-5
clone_size: -
d_call: -
j_call: TRBJ2-7

cdr3_aa: CASSIFSGQGARYEQYF
cdr3_nt: TGTGCCAGTAGTATCTTTTCAGGACAGGGGGCGCGATACGAGCAGTACTTC
v_call: TRBV19
clone_size: once
d_call: TRBD1
j_call: TRBJ2-7

cdr3_aa: CASSLSSPQGRVTEAFF
cdr3_nt: TGTGCCAGCAGTTTAAGTTCCCCCCAGGGGCGCGTCACTGAAGCTTTCTTT
v_call: TRBV27
clone_size: -
d_call: -
j_call: TRBJ1-1

cdr3_aa: CASSLAIQGYEQYF
cdr3_nt: TGTGCCAGCAGCTTAGCGATTCAGGGCTACGAGCAGTACTTC
v_call: TRBV7-9
clone_size: -
d_call: -
j_call: TRBJ2-7

cdr3_aa: CATSESRGITEAFF
cdr3_nt: TGTGCCACCAGTGAGAGTAGGGGAATAACTGAAGCTTTCTTT
v_call: TRBV24-1
clone_size: -
d_call: -
j_call: TRBJ1-1

cdr3_aa: CASSPPEATTGRNTEAFF
cdr3_nt: TGTGCCAGCAGTCCCCCCGAGGCCACGACAGGGAGGAACACTGAAGCTTTCTTT
v_call: TRBV28
clone_size: -
d_call: TRBD1
j_call: TRBJ1-1

cdr3_aa: CASSVRGIGELFF
cdr3_nt: TGTGCCAGCAGCGTAAGGGGGATCGGGGAGCTGTTTTTT
v_call: TRBV9
clone_size: -
d_call: -
j_call: TRBJ2-2

cdr3_aa: CASSRNGQGQETQYF
cdr3_nt: TGTGCCAGCAGCCGGAACGGACAGGGCCAAGAGACCCAGTACTTC
v_call: TRBV5-4
clone_size: -
d_call: TRBD1
j_call: TRBJ2-5

cdr3_aa: CASSYLTGELFF
cdr3_nt: TGTGCCAGCAGTTACCTCACCGGGGAGCTGTTTTTT
v_call: TRBV6-2/TRBV6-3
clone_size: few
d_call: -
j_call: TRBJ2-2

cdr3_aa: CASSVGAGAGEQYF
cdr3_nt: TGTGCCAGCAGCGTAGGAGCGGGAGCTGGCGAGCAGTACTTC
v_call: TRBV9
clone_size: -
d_call: TRBD2
j_call: TRBJ2-7

cdr3_aa: CASRRDGSSGNTIYF
cdr3_nt: TGTGCCAGCAGGCGGGACGGTAGCTCTGGAAACACCATATATTTT
v_call: TRBV5-8
clone_size: -
d_call: -
j_call: TRBJ1-3

cdr3_aa: CASSLAGAGGANVLTF
cdr3_nt: TGCGCCAGCAGCTTGGCCGGGGCGGGAGGGGCCAACGTCCTGACTTTC
v_call: TRBV5-1
clone_size: -
d_call: -
j_call: TRBJ2-6

cdr3_aa: CASSPREGASYEQYF
cdr3_nt: TGTGCCAGCTCACCCCGGGAGGGGGCATCCTACGAGCAGTACTTC
v_call: TRBV18
clone_size: -
d_call: -
j_call: TRBJ2-7

cdr3_aa: CASSPPRANTEAFF
cdr3_nt: TGTGCCAGCAGCCCCCCCAGGGCGAACACTGAAGCTTTCTTT
v_call: TRBV13
clone_size: -
d_call: -
j_call: TRBJ1-1

cdr3_aa: CATRVASYGYTF
cdr3_nt: TGTGCCACCAGGGTAGCTAGCTATGGCTACACCTTC
v_call: TRBV6-4
clone_size: -
d_call: -
j_call: TRBJ1-2

cdr3_aa: CASSWGITGVAAETQYF
cdr3_nt: TGCGCCAGCAGCTGGGGAATAACAGGGGTGGCCGCGGAGACCCAGTACTTC
v_call: TRBV5-1
clone_size: -
d_call: TRBD1
j_call: TRBJ2-5

cdr3_aa: CASSLVDRGVYEQYF
cdr3_nt: TGTGCCAGCAGCCTTGTTGACAGGGGGGTCTACGAGCAGTACTTC
v_call: TRBV4-2
clone_size: -
d_call: TRBD1
j_call: TRBJ2-7

cdr3_aa: CASSGGHSRDQPQHF
cdr3_nt: TGTGCCAGCAGCGGGGGACATTCCAGGGACCAGCCCCAGCATTTT
v_call: TRBV9
clone_size: -
d_call: -
j_call: TRBJ1-5

cdr3_aa: CASMRVGEKLFF
cdr3_nt: TGTGCCAGCATGAGGGTAGGGGAAAAACTGTTTTTT
v_call: TRBV5-6
clone_size: few
d_call: -
j_call: TRBJ1-4

cdr3_aa: CASRLLGQLNGANVLTF
cdr3_nt: TGTGCCAGTAGACTACTAGGACAGCTCAATGGGGCCAACGTCCTGACTTTC
v_call: TRBV19
clone_size: -
d_call: -
j_call: TRBJ2-6

cdr3_aa: CASKNQGQAYNSPLHF
cdr3_nt: TGTGCCAGTAAGAATCAAGGACAGGCGTATAATTCACCCCTCCACTTT
v_call: TRBV28
clone_size: -
d_call: TRBD1
j_call: TRBJ1-6

cdr3_aa: CASRTSGRMQETQYF
cdr3_nt: TGTGCCAGCAGGACTAGCGGGCGCATGCAAGAGACCCAGTACTTC
v_call: TRBV6-5
clone_size: -
d_call: TRBD2
j_call: TRBJ2-5

cdr3_aa: CASSAGTSLDEQFF
cdr3_nt: TGTGCCAGCAGCGCCGGGACTAGTTTGGATGAGCAGTTCTTC
v_call: TRBV9
clone_size: -
d_call: TRBD2
j_call: TRBJ2-1

cdr3_aa: CASSSYLTGRETQYF
cdr3_nt: TGTGCCAGCAGCTCCTACCTGACAGGGAGGGAGACCCAGTACTTC
v_call: TRBV5-4
clone_size: -
d_call: -
j_call: TRBJ2-5

cdr3_aa: CASSPRTSGSYTGELFF
cdr3_nt: TGTGCCAGCAGCCCACGCACTAGCGGGAGTTATACCGGGGAGCTGTTTTTT
v_call: TRBV7-3
clone_size: -
d_call: TRBD2
j_call: TRBJ2-2

cdr3_aa: CASSVGPQGYEQYF
cdr3_nt: TGTGCCAGCAGCGTAGGCCCTCAGGGTTACGAGCAGTACTTC
v_call: TRBV9
clone_size: -
d_call: -
j_call: TRBJ2-7

cdr3_aa: CASSLYGTYNEQFF
cdr3_nt: TGCGCCAGCAGCTTGTATGGCACCTACAATGAGCAGTTCTTC
v_call: TRBV5-1
clone_size: -
d_call: -
j_call: TRBJ2-1

cdr3_aa: CASISSGYEQYF
cdr3_nt: TGTGCCAGCATTAGCTCCGGGTACGAGCAGTACTTC
v_call: TRBV2
clone_size: -
d_call: -
j_call: TRBJ2-7

cdr3_aa: CASTRQGGSNTGELFF
cdr3_nt: TGTGCCAGCACCAGACAGGGAGGATCGAACACCGGGGAGCTGTTTTTT
v_call: TRBV5-5
clone_size: -
d_call: -
j_call: TRBJ2-2

cdr3_aa: CASSVTGGAETQYF
cdr3_nt: TGTGCCAGCAGCGTTACAGGGGGCGCGGAGACCCAGTACTTC
v_call: TRBV9
clone_size: -
d_call: TRBD1
j_call: TRBJ2-5

cdr3_aa: CASSFSGTADTQYF
cdr3_nt: TGCGCCAGCAGTTTTAGCGGGACGGCAGATACGCAGTATTTT
v_call: TRBV5-1
clone_size: once
d_call: TRBD2
j_call: TRBJ2-3

cdr3_aa: CASSSEAGGSNEQFF
cdr3_nt: TGTGCCAGCAGTTCGGAGGCGGGAGGGTCCAATGAGCAGTTCTTC
v_call: TRBV6-2/TRBV6-3
clone_size: -
d_call: TRBD2
j_call: TRBJ2-1

cdr3_aa: CASSLLGQGGQPQHF
cdr3_nt: TGTGCCAGCAGCTTACTGGGACAGGGGGGTCAGCCCCAGCATTTT
v_call: TRBV7-2
clone_size: -
d_call: TRBD1
j_call: TRBJ1-5

cdr3_aa: CASTTRDSYTDTQYF
cdr3_nt: TGTGCCAGCACGACCCGGGACAGCTACACAGATACGCAGTATTTT
v_call: TRBV28
clone_size: -
d_call: TRBD1
j_call: TRBJ2-3

cdr3_aa: CASSPQTGSQETQYF
cdr3_nt: TGTGCCAGCAGCCCTCAGACAGGGAGCCAAGAGACCCAGTACTTC
v_call: TRBV7-9
clone_size: -
d_call: TRBD1
j_call: TRBJ2-5

cdr3_aa: CASSFRTGVNTGELFF
cdr3_nt: TGTGCCAGCAGCTTTAGGACAGGGGTGAACACCGGGGAGCTGTTTTTT
v_call: TRBV5-4
clone_size: -
d_call: TRBD1
j_call: TRBJ2-2

cdr3_aa: CASSLLPPSSSYNEQFF
cdr3_nt: TGTGCCAGCAGCTTACTCCCCCCTAGTTCCTCCTACAATGAGCAGTTCTTC
v_call: TRBV11-3
clone_size: -
d_call: -
j_call: TRBJ2-1

cdr3_aa: CAIRQGTTIQETQYF
cdr3_nt: TGTGCCATCAGGCAAGGGACTACTATTCAAGAGACCCAGTACTTC
v_call: TRBV10-3
clone_size: -
d_call: TRBD2
j_call: TRBJ2-5

cdr3_aa: CASSLVSGVEAFF
cdr3_nt: TGTGCCAGCAGCTTAGTTTCGGGGGTTGAAGCTTTCTTT
v_call: TRBV11-2
clone_size: -
d_call: -
j_call: TRBJ1-1

cdr3_aa: CAITRTGRLNTEAFF
cdr3_nt: TGTGCCATCACGAGGACAGGGAGGTTGAACACTGAAGCTTTCTTT
v_call: TRBV10-3
clone_size: -
d_call: TRBD1
j_call: TRBJ1-1

cdr3_aa: CAISESGTRTDTQYF
cdr3_nt: TGTGCCATCAGTGAGTCAGGGACACGGACAGATACGCAGTATTTT
v_call: TRBV10-3
clone_size: -
d_call: -
j_call: TRBJ2-3

cdr3_aa: CASRFSRGLGYGYTF
cdr3_nt: TGTGCCAGCAGGTTTAGCAGGGGGCTTGGCTATGGCTACACCTTC
v_call: TRBV27
clone_size: -
d_call: TRBD1
j_call: TRBJ1-2

cdr3_aa: CASSLSEGAPGANVLTF
cdr3_nt: TGTGCCAGCAGTTTAAGTGAGGGGGCGCCCGGGGCCAACGTCCTGACTTTC
v_call: TRBV28
clone_size: -
d_call: TRBD1
j_call: TRBJ2-6

cdr3_aa: CASSFRTGGTDTQYF
cdr3_nt: TGTGCCAGCAGTTTTCGGACAGGGGGCACAGATACGCAGTATTTT
v_call: TRBV6-5
clone_size: -
d_call: TRBD1
j_call: TRBJ2-3

cdr3_aa: CASTPDSSNYEQYF
cdr3_nt: TGTGCCAGCACCCCGGACTCCTCAAACTACGAGCAGTACTTC
v_call: TRBV7-2
clone_size: -
d_call: -
j_call: TRBJ2-7